This T cell receptor (beta chain) appears in the sequencing data of a study of blood T cell repertoires in COVID-19. Whole-study context: Material from acute and convalescent COVID-19 was sourced from the United States, Italy and Spain. PBMCs, B-cell-depleted T cells, or T cells provided the cDNA or gDNA that made up the material.

Sequencing was performed with immunoSEQ multiplex PCR; in TCRdb, only in-frame clones are kept and a portion is missing. The sample holds nearly 350,000 clones, about 90% seen once. Recruitment covered 20 to 25 US areas and drew participants whose ages spanned about 18 to 95 years. Participants reported their clinical history, and cohort assignment relied on those reports. V shed 1 base and J 3 bases; nucleotides not matched to a gene: 3. Germline values: CDR1 SGHNT, CDR2 YENEEA. The CDR3 sequence is 15 residues long. Sequencing input: PBMCs or T cells enriched from blood (not recorded which). This chain uses TRBV11-3 with TRBJ2-7; the match to TRBD1 covers 10 bases. The TCR sequence derives from a woman in her twenties or thirties who had recovered from COVID-19. CDR3: CASSLGGQGNYEQYF. The CDR3 nucleotides read TGTGCCAGCAGCTTAGGGGGACAGGGGAACTACGAGCAGTACTTC. Filled out from reference TRBV11-3 and TRBJ2-7, the complete variable domain reads EAGVVQSPRYKIIEKKQPVAFWCNPISGHNTLYWYLQNLGQGPELLIRYENEEAVDDSQLPKDRFSAERLKGVDSTLKIQPAELGDSAVYLCASSLGGQGNYEQYFGPGTRLTVT.